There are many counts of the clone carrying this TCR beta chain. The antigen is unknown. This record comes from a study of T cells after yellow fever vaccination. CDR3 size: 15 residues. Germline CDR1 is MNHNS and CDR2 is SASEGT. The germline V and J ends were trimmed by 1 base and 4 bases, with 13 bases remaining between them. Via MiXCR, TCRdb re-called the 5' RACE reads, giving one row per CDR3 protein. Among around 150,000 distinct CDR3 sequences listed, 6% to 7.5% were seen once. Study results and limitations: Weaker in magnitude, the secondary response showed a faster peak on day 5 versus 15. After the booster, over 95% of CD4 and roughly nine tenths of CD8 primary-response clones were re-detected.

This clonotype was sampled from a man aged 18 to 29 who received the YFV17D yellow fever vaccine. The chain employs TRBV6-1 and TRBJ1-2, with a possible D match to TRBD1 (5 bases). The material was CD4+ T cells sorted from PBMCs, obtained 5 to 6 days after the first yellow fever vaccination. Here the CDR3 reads CASSEGPGASYGYTF. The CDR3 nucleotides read TGTGCCAGCAGTGAAGGTCCTGGGGCTTCCTATGGCTACACCTTC.